What follows describes a single TCR beta chain. The sample is drawn from a study of low-dose radiotherapy and immunotherapy resistance in tumors. About the study: Individuals in Cohort 2 had 1 Gy per fraction every two weeks, adding up to 13 Gy over 26 weeks. Patients were treated with intravenous nivolumab at 240 mg every two weeks and were also dosed with ipilimumab at 1 mg/kg every six weeks.

The CDR3 extends over 14 amino acids. The J segment lost 7 bases and the V segment lost 0 bases, leaving 5 bases of the junction unmatched. The germline gives CDR1 SGHRS, CDR2 YFSETQ. Alpha and beta chains were covered, as first-strand cDNA relied on TRAV- and TRBV-specific primers. TCRs underwent 15 to 25 PCR cycles of amplification with a constant-region primer and V-primer adapter. In vitro transcription amplified the mRNA that had been isolated. Using its own MiXCR run on the reads, TCRdb lists one record per CDR3 protein. The repertoire holds 7,000 to 9,000 distinct CDR3 sequences, roughly 88% seen once, with about 6% in the top ten. Advanced solid tumors lacking tumor-infiltrating lymphocytes characterized eligible patients.

This chain links TRBV5-1 with TRBJ2-7; 9 nucleotides match TRBD1. This receptor was taken from a human donor with advanced metastatic prostate, ovarian, gallbladder or colorectal cancer (not recorded which). This table probably holds off-target reads from a library built for another chain. CDR3 amino acids: CASSLGQGEREQYF. As DNA, the CDR3 is TGCGCCAGCAGCTTGGGACAGGGGGAGCGTGAGCAGTACTTC.